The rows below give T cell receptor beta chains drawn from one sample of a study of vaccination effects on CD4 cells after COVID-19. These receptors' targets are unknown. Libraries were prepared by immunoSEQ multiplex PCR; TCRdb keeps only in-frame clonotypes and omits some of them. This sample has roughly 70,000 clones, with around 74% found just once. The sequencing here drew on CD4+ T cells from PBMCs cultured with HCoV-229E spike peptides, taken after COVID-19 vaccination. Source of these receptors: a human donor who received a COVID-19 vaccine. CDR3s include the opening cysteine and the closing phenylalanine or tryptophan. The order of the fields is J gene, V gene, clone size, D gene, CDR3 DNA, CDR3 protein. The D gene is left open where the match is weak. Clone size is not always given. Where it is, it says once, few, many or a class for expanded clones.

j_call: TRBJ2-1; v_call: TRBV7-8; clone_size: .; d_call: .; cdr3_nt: TGTGCCAGCAGCTCAACCAGACAGGGAGGCTCCTACAATGAGCAGTTCTTC; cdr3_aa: CASSSTRQGGSYNEQFF
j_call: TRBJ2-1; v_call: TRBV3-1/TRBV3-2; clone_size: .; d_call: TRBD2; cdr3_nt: TGTGCCAGCAGCCAAAGGACTAGCGGGGGAGGGTCATACAATGAGCAGTTCTTC; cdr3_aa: CASSQRTSGGGSYNEQFF
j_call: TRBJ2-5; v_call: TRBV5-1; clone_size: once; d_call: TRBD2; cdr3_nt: TGCGCCAGCACGAGCGGGGGGGCCGGTGAGACCCAGTACTTC; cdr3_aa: CASTSGGAGETQYF
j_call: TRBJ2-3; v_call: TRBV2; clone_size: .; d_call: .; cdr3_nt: TGTGCCAGCAGTGAAGCGCTAGGGGGGGGGACAGATACGCAGTATTTT; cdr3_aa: CASSEALGGGTDTQYF
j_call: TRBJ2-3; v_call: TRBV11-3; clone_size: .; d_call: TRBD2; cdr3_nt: TGTGCCAGCAGCCGAGGCGGGGGGAGGGAAGATACGCAGTATTTT; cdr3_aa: CASSRGGGREDTQYF
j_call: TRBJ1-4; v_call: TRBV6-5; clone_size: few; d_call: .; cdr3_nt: TGTGCCAGCAGTTACTCGGGAGTCCAGGGCAAGGAAAAACTGTTTTTT; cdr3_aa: CASSYSGVQGKEKLFF
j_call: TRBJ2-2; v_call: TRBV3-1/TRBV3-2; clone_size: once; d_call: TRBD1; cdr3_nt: TGTGCCAGCAGCCGGGGGACAGGTGGTTTCGCCGGGGAGCTGTTTTTT; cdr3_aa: CASSRGTGGFAGELFF
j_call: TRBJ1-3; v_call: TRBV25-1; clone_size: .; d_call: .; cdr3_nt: TGTGCCAGCAGTCCACAGGCTTCTGGAAACACCATATATTTT; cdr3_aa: CASSPQASGNTIYF
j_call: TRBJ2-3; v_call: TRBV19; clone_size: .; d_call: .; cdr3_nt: TGTGCCAGTAGTCCAGGGCGGTTCGACGGCGACACAGATACGCAGTATTTT; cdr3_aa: CASSPGRFDGDTDTQYF
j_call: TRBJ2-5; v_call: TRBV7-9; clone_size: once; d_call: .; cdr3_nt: TGTGCCAGCAGCTTACGCGGCCAAGAGACCCAGTACTTC; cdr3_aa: CASSLRGQETQYF
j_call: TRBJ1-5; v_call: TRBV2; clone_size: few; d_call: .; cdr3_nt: TGTGCCAGCACCGGGACTAGCAATCAGCCCCAGCATTTT; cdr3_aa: CASTGTSNQPQHF
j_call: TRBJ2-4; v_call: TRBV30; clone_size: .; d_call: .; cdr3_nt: TGTGCCTGGCAGAGAGCCAAAAACATTCAGTACTTC; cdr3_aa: CAWQRAKNIQYF
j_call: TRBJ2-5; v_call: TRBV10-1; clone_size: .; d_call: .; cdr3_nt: TGCGCCTGGTTGAAGACAACGGTCCGGGAGACCCAGTACTTC; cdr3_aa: CAWLKTTVRETQYF
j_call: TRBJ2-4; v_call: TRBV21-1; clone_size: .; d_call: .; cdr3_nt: TGTGCCAGCAGGGGGGTAGCCAAAAACATTCAGTACTTC; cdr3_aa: CASRGVAKNIQYF
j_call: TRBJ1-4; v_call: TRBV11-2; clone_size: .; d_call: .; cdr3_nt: TGTGCCAGCAGCTTAGGGCAGTACTATGAAAAACTGTTTTTT; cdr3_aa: CASSLGQYYEKLFF
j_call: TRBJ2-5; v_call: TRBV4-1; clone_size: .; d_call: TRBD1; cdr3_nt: TGCGCCAGCAGTCCCACAAACCGATTAATACAGGGGGCGGTGGAGACCCAGTACTTC; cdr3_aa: CASSPTNRLIQGAVETQYF
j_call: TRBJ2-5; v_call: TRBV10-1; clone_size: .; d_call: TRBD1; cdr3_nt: TGCGCCAGCAGTAGACAGGGGCGAGAGACCCAGTACTTC; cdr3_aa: CASSRQGRETQYF
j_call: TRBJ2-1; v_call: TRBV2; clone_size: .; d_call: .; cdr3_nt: TGTGCCAGCAGGGGACCCGGGACACTTAACTACAATGAGCAGTTCTTC; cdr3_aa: CASRGPGTLNYNEQFF
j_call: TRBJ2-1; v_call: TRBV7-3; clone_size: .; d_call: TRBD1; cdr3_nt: TGTGCCAGCAGCAACGACAGGGGAGCCTACAATGAGCAGTTCTTC; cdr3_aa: CASSNDRGAYNEQFF
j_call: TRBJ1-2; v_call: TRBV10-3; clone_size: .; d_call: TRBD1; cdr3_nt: TGTGCCATCAGTGAATGGACAGGGCAGGGCTACACCTTC; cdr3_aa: CAISEWTGQGYTF
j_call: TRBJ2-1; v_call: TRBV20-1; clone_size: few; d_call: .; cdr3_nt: TGCAGTGCTACGATCGGGTCTGAGCAGTTCTTC; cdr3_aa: CSATIGSEQFF
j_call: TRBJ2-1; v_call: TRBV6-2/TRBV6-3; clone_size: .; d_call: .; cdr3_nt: TGTGCCAGCAGTTTGACTGCCTACAATGAGCAGTTCTTC; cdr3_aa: CASSLTAYNEQFF
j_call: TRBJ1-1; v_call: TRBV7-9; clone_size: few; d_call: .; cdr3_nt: TGTGCCAGCAGTTCGCAGGGGAGCACTGAAGCTTTCTTT; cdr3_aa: CASSSQGSTEAFF
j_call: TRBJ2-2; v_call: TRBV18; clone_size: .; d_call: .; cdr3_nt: TGTGCCAGCTCACCAATCACGGGGACCGGGGAGCTGTTTTTT; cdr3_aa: CASSPITGTGELFF
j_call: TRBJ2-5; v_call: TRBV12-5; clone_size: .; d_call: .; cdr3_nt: TGTGCTAGTGGTTTCGGGGTAGAAGAGACCCAGTACTTC; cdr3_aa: CASGFGVEETQYF
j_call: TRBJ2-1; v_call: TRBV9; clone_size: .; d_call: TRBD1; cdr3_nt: TGTGCCAGCAGCCTCGGGACAGGGGACTACAATGAGCAGTTCTTC; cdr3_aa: CASSLGTGDYNEQFF
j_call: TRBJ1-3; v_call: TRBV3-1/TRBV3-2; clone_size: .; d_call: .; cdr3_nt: TGTGCCAGCAGCCAACGTGGCTCTGGAAACACCATATATTTT; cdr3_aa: CASSQRGSGNTIYF
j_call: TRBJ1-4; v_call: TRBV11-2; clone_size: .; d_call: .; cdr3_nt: TGTGCCAGCAGCTTATCAAGGACGGGGAGTGAAAAACTGTTTTTT; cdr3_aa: CASSLSRTGSEKLFF
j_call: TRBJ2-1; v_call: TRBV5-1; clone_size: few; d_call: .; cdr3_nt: TGCGCCAGCAGCCTCGGGGATGGAAGGTACAATGAGCAGTTCTTC; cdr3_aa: CASSLGDGRYNEQFF
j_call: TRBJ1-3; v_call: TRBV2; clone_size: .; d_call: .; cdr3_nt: TGTGCCAGCAGTCCTGGGGAAGTAGGAAACACCATATATTTT; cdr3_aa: CASSPGEVGNTIYF
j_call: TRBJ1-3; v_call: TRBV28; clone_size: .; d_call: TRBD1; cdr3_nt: TGTGCCAGCAGGGACAGGGGTGGAAACACCATATATTTT; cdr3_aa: CASRDRGGNTIYF
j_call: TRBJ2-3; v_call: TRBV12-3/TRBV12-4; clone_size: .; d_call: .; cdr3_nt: TGTGCCAGCAGTTTAAAGCCTTCCGGTACGCAGTATTTT; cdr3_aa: CASSLKPSGTQYF
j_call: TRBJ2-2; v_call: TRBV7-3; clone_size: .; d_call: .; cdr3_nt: TGTGCCAGCAGCTCAACCCGCGGCGGCTCCGGGACCGGGGAGCTGTTTTTT; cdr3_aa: CASSSTRGGSGTGELFF
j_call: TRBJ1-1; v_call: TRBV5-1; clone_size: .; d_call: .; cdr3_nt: TGCGCCAGCTACCGGGTTTCGGGAGCGAACACTGAAGCTTTCTTT; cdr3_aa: CASYRVSGANTEAFF
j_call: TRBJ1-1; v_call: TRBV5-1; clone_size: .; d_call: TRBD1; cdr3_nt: TGCGCCAGCAGCTTGGAGTCAGGGGGCATTCGCACTGAAGCTTTCTTT; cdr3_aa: CASSLESGGIRTEAFF
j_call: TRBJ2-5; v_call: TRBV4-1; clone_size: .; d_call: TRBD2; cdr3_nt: TGCGCCAGCAGCCGACAGACTAGCGGGGGCCCAGAGACCCAGTACTTC; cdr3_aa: CASSRQTSGGPETQYF